The T cell receptor beta chain under discussion was sequenced for a study of cytomegalovirus exposure and HLA in healthy donors. Study-wide results and caveats: Researchers catalogued 150 or so TCR beta chains as cytomegalovirus-associated.

The protocol was immunoSEQ multiplex PCR, while the TCRdb copy is restricted to in-frame clones and leaves out a portion. The table lists over 60,000 clones, around 97% of them singletons, with around 2.5% in the top ten. Comments on this clone: What it binds is unknown.

This CDR3 region has 15 residues. Trimming took off 2 bases at V and 4 bases at J, with 15 bases between the two ends. The germline V gene encodes CDR1 SEHNR and CDR2 FQNEAQ (reference sequence). The receptor comes from a man younger than 30 in good health and CMV-seronegative. The source material was PBMCs. This rearrangement joins TRBV7-9 to TRBJ2-7; D gene unclear. CDR3 nucleotides: TGTGCCAGCAGCTTAAGTGGCAGGCGACGTTACGAGCAGTACTTC. Translation: CASSLSGRRRYEQYF.